This T cell receptor (beta chain) was documented in a study of identical twins. Findings and caveats of the study: In zero-insertion analyses, partial confounding could arise from invariant MAIT and iNKT cells. The study found excess low generation probability among twin-shared out-of-frame alpha sequences. In cord blood, abundant beta clonotypes had fewer insertions; memory showed no trend.

All donors were healthy Caucasians. TCRdb reprocessed the 5' RACE reads via MiXCR and lists one record per CDR3 protein. The sample lists more than 1.5 million distinct CDR3 sequences, 32% occurring once. In the case of this clonotype: No antigen is known for it.

This CDR3 region has 13 residues. V shed 0 bases, J shed 10 bases, and the junction held 4 bases outside the gene matches. CDR1 is DFQATT, CDR2 SNEGSKA, per germline (reference sequence). The TCR originated in a newborn girl in good health. Specimen: cord blood. The chain links TRBV20-1 to TRBJ2-1; TRBD2 matches 9 bases. This CDR3 reads CSARDAGLAEQFF. The CDR3 bases are TGCAGTGCTAGAGATGCGGGACTAGCAGAGCAGTTCTTC.